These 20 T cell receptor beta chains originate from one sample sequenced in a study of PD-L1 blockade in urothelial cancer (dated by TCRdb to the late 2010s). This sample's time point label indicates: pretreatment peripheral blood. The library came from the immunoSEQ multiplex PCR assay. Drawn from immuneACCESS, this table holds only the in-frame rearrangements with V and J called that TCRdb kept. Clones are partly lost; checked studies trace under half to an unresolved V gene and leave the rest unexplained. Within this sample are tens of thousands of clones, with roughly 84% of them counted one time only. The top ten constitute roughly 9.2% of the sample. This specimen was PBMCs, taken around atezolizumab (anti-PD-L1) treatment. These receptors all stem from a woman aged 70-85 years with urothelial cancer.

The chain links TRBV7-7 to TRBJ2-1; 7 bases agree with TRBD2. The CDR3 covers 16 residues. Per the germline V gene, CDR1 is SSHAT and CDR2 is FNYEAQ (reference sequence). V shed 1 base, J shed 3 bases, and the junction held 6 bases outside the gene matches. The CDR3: CASSLDLGGGYNEQFF. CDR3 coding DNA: TGTGCCAGCAGCTTAGATCTTGGCGGGGGCTACAATGAGCAGTTCTTC.

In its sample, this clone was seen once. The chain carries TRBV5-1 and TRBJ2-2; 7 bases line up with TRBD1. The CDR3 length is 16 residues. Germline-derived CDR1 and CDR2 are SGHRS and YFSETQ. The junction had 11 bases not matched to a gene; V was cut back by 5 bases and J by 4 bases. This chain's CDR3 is CASRVPGTASTGELFF. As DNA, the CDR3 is TGCGCCAGCAGAGTGCCGGGGACAGCTTCCACCGGGGAGCTGTTTTTT.

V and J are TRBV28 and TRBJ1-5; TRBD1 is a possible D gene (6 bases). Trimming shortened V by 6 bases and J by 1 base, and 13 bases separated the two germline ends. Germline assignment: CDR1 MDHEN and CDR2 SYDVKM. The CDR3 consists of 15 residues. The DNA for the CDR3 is TGTGCCAGCAGGGAGACGGGGGGCAGCAATCAGCCCCAGCATTTT. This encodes CASRETGGSNQPQHF.

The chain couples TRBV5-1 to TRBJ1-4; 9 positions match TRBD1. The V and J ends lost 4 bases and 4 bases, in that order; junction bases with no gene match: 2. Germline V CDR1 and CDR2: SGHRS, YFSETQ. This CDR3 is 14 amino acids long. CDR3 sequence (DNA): TGCGCCAGCAGCACGGGACAGGGTAATGAAAAACTGTTTTTT. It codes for CASSTGQGNEKLFF. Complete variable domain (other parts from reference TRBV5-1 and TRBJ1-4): KAGVTQTPRYLIKTRGQQVTLSCSPISGHRSVSWYQQTPGQGLQFLFEYFSETQRNKGNFPGRFSGRQFSNSRSEMNVSTLELGDSALYLCASSTGQGNEKLFFGSGTQLSVL.

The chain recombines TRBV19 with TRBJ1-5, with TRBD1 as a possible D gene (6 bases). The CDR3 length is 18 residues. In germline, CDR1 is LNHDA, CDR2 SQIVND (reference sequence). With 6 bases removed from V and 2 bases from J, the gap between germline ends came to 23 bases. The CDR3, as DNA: TGTGCCAGTAGACGGGGGGGAGTTGGAGGGGGAGGCAATCAGCCCCAGCATTTT. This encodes CASRRGGVGGGGNQPQHF.

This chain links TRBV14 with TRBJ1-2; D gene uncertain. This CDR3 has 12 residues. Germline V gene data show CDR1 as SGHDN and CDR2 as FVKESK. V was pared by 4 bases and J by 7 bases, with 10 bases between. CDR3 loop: CASSLDNGGYTF. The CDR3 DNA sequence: TGTGCCAGCAGCCTCGACAACGGTGGCTACACCTTC.

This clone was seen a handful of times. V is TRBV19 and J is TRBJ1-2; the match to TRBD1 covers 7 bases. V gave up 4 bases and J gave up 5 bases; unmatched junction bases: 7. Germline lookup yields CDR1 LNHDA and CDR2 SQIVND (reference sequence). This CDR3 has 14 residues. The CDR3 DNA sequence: TGTGCCAGTAGTACGCGACAGGGCAGTTATGGCTACACCTTC. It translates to CASSTRQGSYGYTF.

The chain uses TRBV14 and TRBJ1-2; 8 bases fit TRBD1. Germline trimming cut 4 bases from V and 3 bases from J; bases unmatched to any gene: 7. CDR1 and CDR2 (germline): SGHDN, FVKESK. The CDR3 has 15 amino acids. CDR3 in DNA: TGTGCCAGCAGCCGTGGACAGGGTTTAGACTATGGCTACACCTTC. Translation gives CASSRGQGLDYGYTF.

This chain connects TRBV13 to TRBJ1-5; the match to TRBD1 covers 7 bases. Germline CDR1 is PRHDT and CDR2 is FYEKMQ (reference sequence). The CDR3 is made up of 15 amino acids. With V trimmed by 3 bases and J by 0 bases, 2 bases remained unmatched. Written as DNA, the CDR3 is TGTGCCAGCAGCTTGAGGGGGCCTAGCAATCAGCCCCAGCATTTT. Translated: CASSLRGPSNQPQHF.

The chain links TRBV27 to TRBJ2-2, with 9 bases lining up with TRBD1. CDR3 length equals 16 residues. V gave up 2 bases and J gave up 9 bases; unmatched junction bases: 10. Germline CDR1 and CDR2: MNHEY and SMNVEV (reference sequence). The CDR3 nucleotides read TGTGCCAGCAGTTTAAACAGGGGGCCAGATTTGCGGGAGCTGTTTTTT. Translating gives CASSLNRGPDLRELFF.

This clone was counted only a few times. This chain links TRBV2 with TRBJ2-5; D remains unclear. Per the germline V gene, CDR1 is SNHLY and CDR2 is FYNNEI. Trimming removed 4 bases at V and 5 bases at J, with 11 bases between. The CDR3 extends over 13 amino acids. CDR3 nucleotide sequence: TGTGCCAGCAGTGGCTATTCGATGGAGACCCAGTACTTC. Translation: CASSGYSMETQYF.

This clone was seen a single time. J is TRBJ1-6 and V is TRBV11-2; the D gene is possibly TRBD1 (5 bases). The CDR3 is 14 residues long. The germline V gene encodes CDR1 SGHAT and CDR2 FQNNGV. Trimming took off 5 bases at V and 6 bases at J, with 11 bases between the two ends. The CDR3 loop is CASSPSGGNSPLHF. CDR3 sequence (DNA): TGTGCCAGCAGCCCCTCGGGGGGTAATTCACCCCTCCACTTT.

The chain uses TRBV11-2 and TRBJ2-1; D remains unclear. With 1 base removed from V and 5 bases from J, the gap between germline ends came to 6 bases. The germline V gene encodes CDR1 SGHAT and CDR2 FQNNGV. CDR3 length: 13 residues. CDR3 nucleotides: TGTGCCAGCAGCTTAGTCCTCGACAATGAGCAGTTCTTC. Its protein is CASSLVLDNEQFF.

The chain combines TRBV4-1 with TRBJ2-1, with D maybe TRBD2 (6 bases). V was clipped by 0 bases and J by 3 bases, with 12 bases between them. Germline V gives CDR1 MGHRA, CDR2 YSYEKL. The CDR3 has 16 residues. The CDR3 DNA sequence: TGCGCCAGCAGCCAAGATAGCGGCTCTTTCTACAATGAGCAGTTCTTC. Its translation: CASSQDSGSFYNEQFF.

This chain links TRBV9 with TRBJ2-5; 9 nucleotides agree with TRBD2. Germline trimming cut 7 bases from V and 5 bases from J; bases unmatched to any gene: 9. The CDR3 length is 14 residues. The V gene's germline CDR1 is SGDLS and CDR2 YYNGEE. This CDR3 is CASSRRGGGETQYF. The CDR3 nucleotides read TGTGCCAGCTCGAGGCGGGGGGGCGGGGAGACCCAGTACTTC.

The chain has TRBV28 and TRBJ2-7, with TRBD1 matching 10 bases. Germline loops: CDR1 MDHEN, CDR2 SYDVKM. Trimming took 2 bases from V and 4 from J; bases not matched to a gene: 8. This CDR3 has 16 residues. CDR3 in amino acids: CASSLVRGQGGYEQYF. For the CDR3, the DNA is TGTGCCAGCAGTTTAGTCCGTGGACAGGGGGGGTACGAGCAGTACTTC.

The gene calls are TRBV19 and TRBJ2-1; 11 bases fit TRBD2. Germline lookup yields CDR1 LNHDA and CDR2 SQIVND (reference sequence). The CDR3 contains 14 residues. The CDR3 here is CASSGRRLVDEQFF. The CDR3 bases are TGTGCTTCTAGCGGGAGGCGCCTAGTGGATGAGCAGTTCTTC.

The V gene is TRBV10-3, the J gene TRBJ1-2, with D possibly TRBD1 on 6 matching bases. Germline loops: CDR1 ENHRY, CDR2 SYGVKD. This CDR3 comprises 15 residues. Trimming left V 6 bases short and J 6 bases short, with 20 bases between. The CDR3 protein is CAIRASAGALDGYTF. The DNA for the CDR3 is TGTGCCATCAGAGCTTCGGCAGGGGCGCTCGATGGCTACACCTTC.

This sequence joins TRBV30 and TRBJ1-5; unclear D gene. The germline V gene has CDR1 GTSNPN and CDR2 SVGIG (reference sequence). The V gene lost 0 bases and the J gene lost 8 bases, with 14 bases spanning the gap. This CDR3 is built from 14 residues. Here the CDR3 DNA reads TGTGCCTGGAGTGTTGGGTGGCTGCAGGAGCCCCAGCATTTT. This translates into CAWSVGWLQEPQHF.

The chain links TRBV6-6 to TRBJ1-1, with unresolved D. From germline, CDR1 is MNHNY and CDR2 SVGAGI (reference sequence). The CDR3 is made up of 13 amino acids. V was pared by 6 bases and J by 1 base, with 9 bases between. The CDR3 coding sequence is TGTGCCAGCAGGGAGGATTCGAACACTGAAGCTTTCTTT. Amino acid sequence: CASREDSNTEAFF.